This passage covers 4 T cell receptor beta chains from one sample sequenced in a study of blood T cell repertoires in COVID-19. Sequencing was performed with immunoSEQ multiplex PCR; in TCRdb, only in-frame clones are kept and a portion is missing. The profile shows a few hundred thousand clones, about 88% of them singletons. The material sequenced was PBMCs or T cells enriched from blood (not recorded which). The receptors here all came from a woman aged 18-29 years who had been exposed to COVID-19.

The rearrangement links TRBV7-8 to TRBJ2-3; D possibly corresponds to TRBD2 (6 bases). The CDR3 runs 16 residues. Trimming stripped 0 bases from V and 3 bases from J, with 13 bases between. From germline, CDR1 is SGHVS and CDR2 FQNEAQ. CDR3 coding DNA: TGTGCCAGCAGCTTAGCCGCTCAGGGAGGTACAGATACGCAGTATTTT. Its protein is CASSLAAQGGTDTQYF.

V is TRBV11-1 and J is TRBJ2-1; 11 bases match TRBD2. V dropped 2 bases and J dropped 10; count of bases not matched to a gene: 7. Germline V lookup: CDR1 SGHAT, CDR2 FQDESV (reference sequence). CDR3 size: 15 residues. The CDR3 DNA is TGTGCCAGCAGCTTATCCTCTAGCGGGGGGCCCGAGCAGTTCTTC. This codes for CASSLSSSGGPEQFF.

The chain combines TRBV5-4 with TRBJ2-1; unclear D gene. Germline V lookup: CDR1 SGHNT, CDR2 YYREEE (reference sequence). The CDR3 extends over 14 amino acids. The germline V and J ends were trimmed by 1 base and 10 bases, with 15 bases remaining between them. DNA of the CDR3: TGTGCCAGCAGCTTGCTCAGACAATCCGGCGAGCAGTTCTTC. This gives the protein CASSLLRQSGEQFF.

This chain uses TRBV4-1 with TRBJ2-3; 8 nucleotides match TRBD2. Germline-derived CDR1 and CDR2 are MGHRA and YSYEKL. This CDR3 contains 17 residues. The ends lost 0 bases at V and 5 bases at J; junction bases unmatched: 10. The CDR3 reads CASSQDLGAGGLDTQYF. CDR3 coding DNA: TGCGCCAGCAGCCAAGATCTTGGTGCGGGGGGCCTAGATACGCAGTATTTT.